One sample yielded the 13 T cell receptor beta chains listed below, sequenced in a study of tumor and adjacent non-tumor tissue in lung cancer (dated by TCRdb to between 2017 and 2018). Library preparation used multiplex PCR. Sequencing used an Illumina HiSeq 2500. TCRbeta libraries were built by three rounds of nested PCR using primers (Table S4), following protocols modified from ARM-PCR. The raw public reads went through TCRdb reprocessing: fastp at Q25, MiXCR clone calling, in-frame beta chains kept. Each entry is one CDR3 protein sequence, shown with its most common DNA and genes. This sample is represented by tens of thousands of distinct CDR3 sequences; just under 60% of them were singletons. 20% to 25% of the sample belongs to the ten largest clones. RNA was extracted from bulk unsorted tissue and checked for quality with a NanoDrop ND-1000 and an Agilent 2100. What was sequenced was lung tumor tissue. The source of these receptors is a man aged 45-65 years with non-small cell lung cancer.

Concerning this clonotype itself: A read error may be the cause here, since a much bigger clone is one base away. The rearrangement uses TRBV5-4 and TRBJ2-2, with D perhaps matching TRBD2 (6 bases). This CDR3 contains 15 residues. V gave up 2 bases and J gave up 9 bases, with 17 bases separating them. The germline gives CDR1 SGHNT, CDR2 YYREEE (reference sequence). The CDR3 region has the DNA TGTGCCAGCAGCTTCCGACTAGTTGGAACCTGGGAGCTGTTTTTT. This translates into CASSFRLVGTWELFF.

The genes are TRBV5-1 and TRBJ2-2; D remains ambiguous. The CDR3 consists of 14 residues. Germline lookup yields CDR1 SGHRS and CDR2 YFSETQ. Trimming removed 6 bases from V and 0 bases from J, with 9 bases in between. The CDR3 coding sequence is TGCGCCAGCATCGACGATACGAACACCGGGGAGCTGTTTTTT. It codes for CASIDDTNTGELFF. Full variable domain (rest looked up from reference TRBV5-1 and TRBJ2-2): KAGVTQTPRYLIKTRGQQVTLSCSPISGHRSVSWYQQTPGQGLQFLFEYFSETQRNKGNFPGRFSGRQFSNSRSEMNVSTLELGDSALYLCASIDDTNTGELFFGEGSRLTVL.

This clonotype appeared many times. The chain employs TRBV6-5 and TRBJ2-2, with D perhaps assigned TRBD1 or TRBD2 (5 bases each). CDR1 is MNHEY, CDR2 SVGAGI, per germline. V was trimmed by 2 bases and J by 4 bases, leaving 8 bases between them. The CDR3 spans 14 residues. This chain's CDR3 is CASSYHGTTGELFF. The CDR3 DNA reads TGTGCCAGCAGTTACCACGGGACCACCGGGGAGCTGTTTTTT.

This clonotype was recorded at least ten times. The chain joins TRBV6-1 to TRBJ2-5; tentatively, D is TRBD2 (5 bases). There are 14 residues in the CDR3. Trimming took 3 bases from V and 7 from J, leaving 15 bases between them. The V gene's germline CDR1 is MNHNS and CDR2 SASEGT. CDR3 region: CASSEGGSKRTQYF. CDR3 bases: TGTGCCAGCAGTGAGGGTGGGAGTAAGAGGACCCAGTACTTC.

Only a few counts were recorded for this clonotype. This may arise from a read error, as a much more abundant clone is one base away. V and J are TRBV10-3 and TRBJ2-5, with 12 nucleotides matching TRBD2. Germline lookup yields CDR1 ENHRY and CDR2 SYGVKD. The CDR3 totals 14 residues. CDR3 sequence (DNA): TGTGTCATCAAGGCTAGCGGGGGGGCGGAGACCCAGTACTTC. It is translated as CVIKASGGAETQYF.

V and J are TRBV7-9 and TRBJ2-1; D may match TRBD1 or TRBD2 (5 bases each). Looked up from germline, CDR1 is SEHNR and CDR2 is FQNEAQ (reference sequence). The length of the CDR3 is 17 residues. Trimming shortened V by 8 bases and J by 6 bases, and 26 bases separated the two germline ends. CDR3 DNA sequence: TGTGCCAGCTCCCTGAGGGGTAGCTCCCCCCGGGGCAATGAGCAGTTCTTC. As protein: CASSLRGSSPRGNEQFF.

Worth noting for this clonotype: At one end, the junction sequence differs from germline, possibly due to a read error. The V gene is TRBV4-1, the J gene TRBJ2-1, with 13 bases matching TRBD2. Germline values: CDR1 MGHRA, CDR2 YSYEKL. The length of the CDR3 is 20 residues. The CDR3 here is CASSQDVGTSGKSSHNEQFF. CDR3 coding DNA: TGCGCCAGCAGCCAAGATGTAGGGACTAGCGGGAAGAGCTCCCACAATGAGCAGTTCTTC.

This clonotype has just one count. The genes are TRBV6-2 or TRBV6-3 and TRBJ2-3, with TRBD1 as a possible D gene (6 bases). Between the trimmed V and J ends, which lost 6 bases and 9 bases, there was a span of 25 bases. Germline V lookup: CDR1 MNHEY, CDR2 SVGEGT. This CDR3 has 16 residues. The DNA of the CDR3 is TGTGCCAGCAGATGCCCACCGGACAGCCTCCCCTACACGCAGTATTTT. Protein product: CASRCPPDSLPYTQYF.

Details on this clonotype: This may stem from a read error, because a much larger clone lies one nucleotide away. V is TRBV30 and J is TRBJ2-2; 8 nucleotides align to TRBD2. V lost 2 bases, J lost 10 bases, and 9 bases stayed unmatched. The germline V gene has CDR1 GTSNPN and CDR2 SVGIG (reference sequence). The CDR3 sequence is 14 residues long. The CDR3 reads CAWSKGLAIVELFF. As DNA, the CDR3 is TGTGCCTGGAGTAAAGGACTAGCTATCGTGGAGCTGTTTTTT.

The V gene is TRBV12-3 or TRBV12-4, the J gene TRBJ1-5; D ambiguous. CDR3 length: 14 amino acids. The ends were cut back, 5 bases at V and 4 bases at J, with 12 bases in the middle. As DNA, the CDR3 is TGTGCCAGCAGTCCCCAGACGGGAAATCAGCCCCAGCATTTT. Translated, it gives CASSPQTGNQPQHF.

Worth noting for this clonotype: The junction departs from the called germline gene at one end, perhaps through a read error. The J gene is TRBJ2-1, the V gene TRBV7-8, with TRBD2 matching 10 bases. The germline V gene has CDR1 SGHVS and CDR2 FQNEAQ. The CDR3 runs to 15 residues. The CDR3 DNA follows: TGTGTCAGCAGCTTATTTCCTAGCGGGAGCGGGGGGCAGTTCTTC. This encodes CVSSLFPSGSGGQFF.

Points on this clonotype: The junction shows a germline mismatch at one end, possibly a read error. The CDR3 here is CVSSVDRSNYGYNF. DNA of the CDR3: TGTGTCAGCAGCGTCGACAGATCTAACTATGGCTACAACTTC. This chain joins TRBV11-2 and TRBJ1-2, with TRBD1 as a possible D gene (5 bases). Germline V lookup: CDR1 SGHAT, CDR2 FQNNGV. This CDR3 is 14 amino acids long.

Regarding this clonotype: Germline and junction disagree at one end, which may indicate a read error. The genes are TRBV11-2 and TRBJ2-5; maybe TRBD2 (6 bases). The CDR3 covers 15 residues. Per the germline V gene, CDR1 is SGHAT and CDR2 is FQNNGV. CDR3 sequence reads: CASSSSWGVAETQYF. CDR3 sequence (DNA): TGTGCAAGCAGTTCCTCCTGGGGGGTAGCAGAGACCCAGTACTTC.